Presented here are 15 T cell receptor beta chains from one specimen sequenced in a study of T cells after yellow fever vaccination. TCRdb independently ran MiXCR on the 5' RACE reads; one entry per CDR3 protein. The sample includes more than 300,000 distinct CDR3 sequences, 3.5% to 5% of them seen just once. The sequencing used PBMCs, collected 15 days after the yellow fever booster vaccination. These receptors were collected from a man aged 18-30 years who received the YFV17D yellow fever vaccine.

This clonotype was recorded at least ten times. The rearrangement links TRBV7-3 to TRBJ2-3; 8 bases are a match to TRBD2. Trimming removed 4 bases from V and 10 bases from J; junction bases left unmatched: 4. The CDR3 runs to 12 residues. Germline V gene sequence: CDR1 SGHTA, CDR2 FQGTGA. CDR3 amino acids: CASSSPGLAQYF. The CDR3 nucleotides read TGTGCCAGCAGCTCGCCGGGACTAGCGCAGTATTTT.

The rearrangement links TRBV7-2 to TRBJ1-5; D not resolved. Germline CDR1 is SGHTA and CDR2 is FQGNSA. Trimming shortened V by 5 bases and J by 4 bases, and 12 bases separated the two germline ends. The CDR3 covers 14 residues. In DNA form, the CDR3 reads TGTGCCAGCAGCGATCGCGGGTTAAATCAGCCCCAGCATTTT. It yields the protein CASSDRGLNQPQHF.

This clonotype showed up many times. J is TRBJ2-1 and V is TRBV6-1; TRBD1 agrees at 8 bases. The CDR3 loop spans 14 amino acids. Germline V lookup: CDR1 MNHNS, CDR2 SASEGT. J was trimmed by 5 bases and V by 5 bases; bases with no gene match: 5. As DNA, the CDR3 is TGTGCCAGCAGTCTTCCGGGACAGGACAATGAGCAGTTCTTC. Translated: CASSLPGQDNEQFF.

Ten or more counts support this clonotype. The CDR3 DNA reads TGTGCCAGCAGCCCCGGTGGGATGCCCGGGGAGCTGTTTTTT. It specifies CASSPGGMPGELFF. The chain recombines TRBV13 with TRBJ2-2; unclear D gene. CDR3 length: 14 amino acids. Germline V lookup: CDR1 PRHDT, CDR2 FYEKMQ (reference sequence). V was trimmed by 5 bases and J by 6 bases, leaving 13 bases between them.

The sample holds many counts of this clonotype. The rearrangement links TRBV7-8 to TRBJ2-4; 8 bases align to TRBD1. V was clipped by 5 bases and J by 1 base; unmatched bases: 4. CDR1 SGHVS and CDR2 FQNEAQ come from the germline V gene. This CDR3 has 15 residues. The CDR3 spells CASSPRQGAKNIQYF. CDR3 DNA sequence: TGTGCCAGCAGCCCTCGACAGGGGGCCAAAAACATTCAGTACTTC.

A few counts support this clonotype. The chain links TRBV20-1 to TRBJ2-7; 7 positions match TRBD1. Germline V gene lookup returns CDR1 DFQATT and CDR2 SNEGSKA (reference sequence). Losses at the gene ends were 0 bases for V and 2 bases for J; bases not matched to a gene: 7. The CDR3 totals 15 residues. The CDR3 bases are TGCAGTGCTAGAGAAGGAACAGGGGCTACCTACGAGCAGTACTTC. Its protein is CSAREGTGATYEQYF.

This clonotype was seen a few times. This chain links TRBV5-1 with TRBJ2-7, with TRBD1 matching 7 bases. The CDR3 covers 14 residues. The trim removed 5 bases at V and 4 bases at J, leaving 9 bases unmatched. CDR1 is SGHRS, CDR2 YFSETQ, per germline. CDR3 loop: CASRYRQGMYEQYF. The CDR3 nucleotides are TGCGCCAGCAGATACCGACAGGGTATGTACGAGCAGTACTTC. The full variable domain, completed using reference TRBV5-1 and TRBJ2-7, is KAGVTQTPRYLIKTRGQQVTLSCSPISGHRSVSWYQQTPGQGLQFLFEYFSETQRNKGNFPGRFSGRQFSNSRSEMNVSTLELGDSALYLCASRYRQGMYEQYFGPGTRLTVT.

This clonotype occurred many times. This CDR3 reads CASSPPPGDRAVYF. CDR3 coding DNA: TGTGCCAGCAGCCCCCCGCCGGGGGACAGGGCGGTGTATTTT. The chain is built from TRBV13 and TRBJ2-3; the match to TRBD1 covers 9 bases. Trimming at V came to 5 bases and at J to 14 bases, leaving 14 bases not matched to a gene. CDR1 is PRHDT and CDR2 is FYEKMQ in the germline V gene (reference sequence). The CDR3 runs to 14 residues. The complete variable domain, with remaining parts taken from reference TRBV13 and TRBJ2-3, reads AAGVIQSPRHLIKEKRETATLKCYPIPRHDTVYWYQQGPGQDPQFLISFYEKMQSDKGSIPDRFSAQQFSDYHSELNMSSLELGDSALYFCASSPPPGDRAVYFGPGTRLTVL.

The J gene is TRBJ2-1, the V gene TRBV5-1; the match to TRBD1 covers 10 bases. The trim removed 5 bases at V and 10 bases at J, leaving 15 bases unmatched. In germline, CDR1 is SGHRS, CDR2 YFSETQ. This CDR3 comprises 16 residues. Written as DNA, the CDR3 is TGCGCCAGCAGAGAGGCCGGGACAGGGGTCTTCGGAGAGCAGTTCTTC. Amino acid sequence: CASREAGTGVFGEQFF.

The genes are TRBV5-4 and TRBJ1-4; D possibly corresponds to TRBD1 (5 bases). The CDR3 runs 13 residues. Germline V lookup: CDR1 SGHNT, CDR2 YYREEE (reference sequence). V lost 4 bases and J lost 7, with 11 bases in between. CDR3 sequence: CASSLGGSEKLFF. The CDR3 DNA follows: TGTGCCAGCAGCCTCGGGGGGAGTGAAAAACTGTTTTTT. Combining the CDR3 with reference TRBV5-4 and TRBJ1-4 gives the whole variable domain ETGVTQSPTHLIKTRGQQVTLRCSSQSGHNTVSWYQQALGQGPQFIFQYYREEENGRGNFPPRFSGLQFPNYSSELNVNALELDDSALYLCASSLGGSEKLFFGSGTQLSVL.

This clonotype was recorded at least ten times. V usage is TRBV3-1 and J usage is TRBJ2-1; TRBD2 matches 8 bases. CDR3 length equals 17 residues. Trimming removed 0 bases from V and 12 bases from J; junction bases left unmatched: 16. From germline, CDR1 is LGHDT and CDR2 YNNKEL (reference sequence). DNA of the CDR3: TGTGCCAGCAGCCAAGATATACTAGGGACTAGTGCCCTCGGGCAGTTCTTC. This codes for CASSQDILGTSALGQFF.

This clonotype occurred many times. The chain joins TRBV20-1 to TRBJ1-1, with a weak D call TRBD1 (5 bases). Germline-derived CDR1 and CDR2 are DFQATT and SNEGSKA (reference sequence). The CDR3 covers 13 residues. Trimming stripped 6 bases from V and 1 base from J, with 12 bases between. In DNA form, the CDR3 reads TGCAGTGCAGGGGCCACAAAGAACACTGAAGCTTTCTTT. Amino acid sequence: CSAGATKNTEAFF.

The chain employs TRBV6-2 or TRBV6-3 and TRBJ2-6; no clear D gene. Trimming removed 5 bases from V and 4 bases from J, with 12 bases in between. CDR3 length equals 15 residues. CDR1 and CDR2 from the germline V gene are MNHEY and SVGEGT. The CDR3 coding sequence is TGTGCCAGCAGTATAACCGGATCCGGGGCCAACGTCCTGACTTTC. Amino acids: CASSITGSGANVLTF.

This clonotype has only a few counts. The rearrangement uses TRBV12-3 or TRBV12-4 and TRBJ2-3, with 7 positions matching TRBD2. The ends lost 7 bases at V and 5 bases at J; junction bases unmatched: 6. The CDR3 length is 13 residues. For the CDR3, the DNA is TGTGCCAGCATGTGGGGGGGGGTAGATACGCAGTATTTT. Its translation: CASMWGGVDTQYF.

The V call is TRBV4-3, the J call TRBJ1-2; TRBD1 might be the D (5 bases). The germline V gene encodes CDR1 LGHNA and CDR2 YSLEER. This CDR3 is built from 15 residues. V was cut by 1 base and J by 5 bases, with 14 bases left in between. CDR3 sequence (DNA): TGCGCCAGCAGCCAAGTACCAGGGTTGCGTTATGGCTACACCTTC. It is translated as CASSQVPGLRYGYTF.